The subject of this entry is one TCR beta chain. Its recognized antigen is unknown. From its cysteine to its phenylalanine, the CDR3 spans 12 amino acids. Of the read, only the CDR3 DNA is kept; its 36 bases are in frame from base 1. The junction shows trimming of 7 bases on V and 7 bases on J, plus 13 bases between the germline ends. Taken from the germline V gene, the CDR1 and CDR2 loops are WSHSY and SAAADI. The method behind the library was the immunoSEQ multiplex PCR assay. For the multiplex PCR, a mixture combining 60 forward primers for TCR Vbeta segments and 13 reverse primers for TCR Jbeta segments was used. Amplification of the CDR3 region of rearranged TCR beta genes was performed with a multiplex PCR assay on genomic DNA. On the Illumina HiSeq System, the amplified TCR beta libraries were sequenced as 87-base-pair reads. Under the source paper's analysis protocol: In a later analysis, tens of millions of unique TCR beta chains were counted across the 690 or so repertoires, and roughly 11 million of these chains were shared by at least two donors. Raw reads were error-corrected and collapsed into unique sequences with a nearest-neighbor algorithm that merged closely related sequences to remove PCR and sequencing errors. V, D and J gene segments were assigned by aligning CDR3 sequences to IMGT reference sequences. For a sequence to be retained, a match of at least six nucleotides was required to both a V gene segment and a J gene segment. Rearrangements were called productive when the CDR3 lacked stop codons and stayed in frame with V and J; all others were non-productive. CDR3 was defined according to IMGT convention as the region running from the second conserved V-encoded cysteine to the conserved J-encoded phenylalanine. Sequences without an unambiguous match to a single V gene segment were excluded from the earlier analysis of 450 to 750 of the donors. An earlier analysis of over 450 of the donors classified V segments as functional when productive rearrangements were above 56.7% and as segregating when the standard deviation between donors was above 5%. A statistical classification framework was built to diagnose cytomegalovirus status from the catalog of TCR beta chain sequences. V and J gene assignment, in a later analysis, came from comparing TCR nucleotide sequences with IMGT/GENE-DB human TR gene sequences. The TCRdist pipeline was used in a later analysis to assign CDR3 sequences and most-parsimonious VDJ recombination scenarios. In a later analysis, each TCR beta chain was defined by its CDR3 amino acid sequence together with its V-gene family, and reads lacking a unique V-gene family were excluded. As a way to deal with suspected cross-contamination and a sequencing artifact, a later analysis dropped approximately 570 nucleotide sequences that were highly shared and had low generation probability. In a later analysis, a clonal expansion index was calculated for each public chain from normalized within-repertoire ranks of inferred template counts. A later analysis computed generation probabilities with a VDJ recombination model fitted to out-of-frame rearrangements, and checked the results against IGoR. A later analysis scored TCR-TCR, TCR-HLA and TCR-CMV co-occurrence with hypergeometric tests, applying a repertoire-size bias correction to TCR pairs. To estimate false discovery rates, a later analysis permuted the HLA or CMV assignments 20 times. A later analysis grouped co-occurring TCRs with DBSCAN, adding TCRdist sequence similarity when clustering within HLA-allele-positive subsets. Repertoires with fewer than 30,000 or more than 120,000 public chains, plus five repertoires with anomalous nucleotide sharing, were excluded from co-occurrence clustering. TCRdb mirrors the immuneACCESS table, restricted to in-frame sequences. Some clones are absent from its copies; in checked studies, under half trace to an unresolved V gene, and the reason for the others is unknown. The V and J calls and clone size were taken over from that table, and D and trimming were inferred from the DNA. This sample's listing comprises 40,000 or so clones. 1% to 1.5% of the sample is held by the ten biggest clonotypes.

This sample is drawn from a study of cytomegalovirus exposure and HLA in healthy donors (dated 2017 in TCRdb). About the full investigation: According to an earlier analysis of 587 of the donors, roughly 180 million T cells yielded over 100 million unique TCR beta sequences and approximately 300 Gb of sequence data. An early release that covered about 600 HLA-typed donors contained around 300 gigabases of sequencing data and tens of millions of unique TCR sequences. The genetic ancestry cluster associated with self-reported Caucasian donors included over 80% of the 398 genotyped donors. The aim of the study was to test whether cataloging public T cell receptors could identify signatures of past pathogen exposure. The T cell repertoires of 670 or so subjects were profiled by immunosequencing and related to cytomegalovirus serostatus. Besides the first cohort of approximately 710 subjects, a separate validation cohort made up of roughly 120 different subjects was used. To predict cytomegalovirus infection status, the study brought together high-throughput TCR immunosequencing, statistical association of individual TCRs with disease status, and machine learning. In a later analysis, previously published TCR beta repertoires from fewer than 750 donors were re-analyzed and high-resolution HLA genotyping was added so that TCR occurrence patterns could be studied. In the later analysis, no new phenotypic data were used to find candidate immune exposures; instead, reliance was placed on TCR beta sequences and their occurrence across donors. In an earlier analysis of more than 550 of the donors, high-throughput TCR beta sequencing was used to judge whether each TCR beta V gene segment behaved as functional or pseudogenic. Donor age, sex, ethnicity and CMV serostatus were compiled alongside the repertoire data. Genome-wide SNP genotypes for about three fifths of the 666 donors were used in a later genetic analysis, which treated that subset as a discovery cohort. Every repertoire in the discovery cohort had been generated on one and the same sequencing platform. Both class I and class II loci were covered by HLA typing, at four-digit resolution. Typing coverage differed by locus: A, B, C, DRB1 and DQB1 were typed in about 620-640 donors, DQA1 in approximately 520, DPA1 in some 610, and DPB1 in just under 490. Four to six DR-DQ haplotypes were handled as single units for association and clustering, since linkage in the cohort was strong. Across some 400 genotyped donors of the cohort, an average of approximately 240,000 unique TCR beta nucleotide sequences per donor were sequenced, and approximately 17% of those sequences were non-productive.

The cohort was made up of several hundred healthy bone marrow donors. Cohort members were all nominally healthy when sampled, although unrecorded immune exposures were likely present. The donor tested CMV seronegative, placing the donor among the roughly 400 seronegative members of the cohort. A peripheral blood sample was collected from each donor, and TCR beta sequencing was performed on peripheral blood mononuclear cells. The Qiagen DNeasy Blood Extraction Kit was used to extract genomic DNA from the blood cell samples. Study-wide conclusions, independent of this receptor: According to a later analysis, TCR association rates differed among HLA loci, with DRB1 alleles showing the most associated TCRs and HLA-C alleles showing the fewest. Across donors, most TCR sequences were observed very rarely, whereas some public TCRs were present in many individuals. This cohort had only TCR beta chains sequenced, and the lack of alpha or paired-chain data limited which features could be detected. In vitro tests confirmed that a few of the cytomegalovirus-associated TCR beta chains recognize cytomegalovirus antigens. A later analysis reported that several top co-occurrence clusters appeared linked to parvovirus B19, influenza, CMV and Epstein-Barr virus. Most CMV-associated TCR beta chains appeared to be HLA-restricted in a later analysis, and the HLA associations seemed to be driven largely by CMV exposure. Because HLA typing was unavailable for some donors at each locus, only the typed subset was used in association tests. The earlier analysis of 587 of the donors excluded approximately 15 rarely observed V segments, including chromosome 9 orphons, because counts were too low. CMV serostatus was the only immune exposure information available for the cohort. Strong co-occurrence of HLA alleles, especially DR and DQ, made assigning TCR associations to individual alleles difficult. Some IMGT-functional V segments, including TRBV6-2 and TRBV6-3, could not be told apart with the 87-base-pair reads, so those segments were excluded. According to the authors, the approach could potentially be generalized to other disease states and immunological phenotypes. The study listed around 160 TCR beta chains as associated with cytomegalovirus. A later genetic analysis associated a missense DCLRE1C variant with V-gene and J-gene trimming of TCR beta chains, and an independent cohort replicated the association. Broadly in line with IMGT annotations, most TCR beta V segments showed up in productive rearrangements about 87% or about 30% of the time in an earlier analysis of several hundred of the donors. The classifier was reported to diagnose cytomegalovirus status with high specificity and sensitivity in both the original cohort and the validation cohort. Sequencing depth was assumed to be roughly uniform across donors in the presence/absence analyses, though that assumption may not hold. A cluster of highly shared sequence variants was judged likely to be a technical artifact of the sequencing pipeline. In a later analysis, HLA-associated TCR beta chains showed more clonal expansion and lower generation probabilities than non-associated chains that were equally common. Linkage disequilibrium might explain the correlated functional status among segregating V segments, but an unknown experimental factor could not be ruled out. According to a later genetic analysis, donors in an Asian-associated ancestry cluster had fewer N-insertions in productive TCRs than the approximately 700-donor mean. In a later analysis, over 15,000 TCR beta sequences were associated with specific HLA alleles at a false discovery rate of 0.05. A further reported finding was that TCR beta sequences accurately predicted the HLA-A and HLA-B alleles for most subjects in the first cohort.

The receptor comes from a man aged 30 to 39 in good health and CMV-seronegative. The rearranged chain carries TRBV10-2 and TRBJ1-1; the D gene is possibly TRBD1, with 6 bases matching. Material for sequencing was PBMCs. The CDR3 corresponds to CASKGQSIEAFF. The nucleotides read TGCGCCAGCAAAGGACAGTCGATTGAAGCTTTCTTT.